This T cell receptor (beta chain) was recorded in a study of blood T cell repertoires in COVID-19. Study-wide background: Spain, Italy and the United States supplied samples that represented acute and convalescent COVID-19. T cells, B-cell-depleted T cells, or PBMCs provided the cDNA or gDNA that served as material.

Repertoires were generated with immunoSEQ multiplex PCR, while TCRdb's copy carries only in-frame clones and drops some. The profile shows 100,000 to 150,000 clones, approximately 90% of them singletons. J lost 2 bases, V lost 6 bases, and 11 bases had no gene match. The CDR3 runs to 16 residues. CDR1 is MNHEY, CDR2 SMNVEV, per germline (reference sequence). V and J are TRBV27 and TRBJ2-7, with TRBD2 matching 9 bases. The sequenced sample consisted of peripheral blood. The receptor's source is a man aged 50 to 59 with acute or convalescent COVID-19. CDR3 DNA sequence: TGTGCCAGCAGAGTCGCTAGCGGGATCCCGACCTACGAGCAGTACTTC. It specifies CASRVASGIPTYEQYF.